Shown below are 13 T cell receptor beta chains from a single sample sequenced in a study of cytomegalovirus exposure and HLA in healthy donors. The PCR was carried out with 60 Vbeta primers and 13 Jbeta primers. Libraries were prepared by immunoSEQ multiplex PCR; TCRdb keeps only in-frame clonotypes and omits some of them. The sample holds around 150,000 clones, over 75% seen once. The specimen sequenced was PBMCs. The source is a woman aged 30 to 39 in good health and CMV-seronegative.

The chain uses TRBV19 and TRBJ2-5; TRBD1 is a possible D gene (6 bases). With 9 bases removed from V and 4 bases from J, the gap between germline ends came to 24 bases. The CDR3 is made up of 16 amino acids. The germline V gene has CDR1 LNHDA and CDR2 SQIVND (reference sequence). The CDR3 loop is CASLPPRGGCLETQYF. The CDR3 DNA reads as TGTGCCAGCCTTCCGCCGCGAGGGGGTTGTTTAGAGACCCAGTACTTC.

The chain carries TRBV5-1 and TRBJ1-1; 9 bases map to TRBD1. The CDR3 extends over 17 amino acids. The V gene end was trimmed by 0 bases and the J gene end by 4 bases; junction bases not matched to a gene: 10. From germline, CDR1 is SGHRS and CDR2 YFSETQ. CDR3 sequence reads: CASSLEPGQGIGTEAFF. The CDR3 DNA follows: TGCGCCAGCAGCTTGGAGCCGGGACAGGGAATCGGCACTGAAGCTTTCTTT. Combining the CDR3 with reference TRBV5-1 and TRBJ1-1 gives the whole variable domain KAGVTQTPRYLIKTRGQQVTLSCSPISGHRSVSWYQQTPGQGLQFLFEYFSETQRNKGNFPGRFSGRQFSNSRSEMNVSTLELGDSALYLCASSLEPGQGIGTEAFFGQGTRLTVV.

The chain carries TRBV19 and TRBJ2-4; 12 nucleotides line up with TRBD1. This CDR3 region has 15 residues. J gave up 6 bases and V 4 bases, and 4 bases lay outside the gene matches. Germline V gene sequence: CDR1 LNHDA, CDR2 SQIVND (reference sequence). In DNA form, the CDR3 reads TGTGCCAGTAGTACACGGGACAGGGGGCCAAACATTCAGTACTTC. This gives the protein CASSTRDRGPNIQYF.

The chain employs TRBV7-2 and TRBJ1-1; tentatively, D is TRBD1 (5 bases). Germline V lookup: CDR1 SGHTA, CDR2 FQGNSA. The germline V and J ends were trimmed by 2 bases and 9 bases, with 22 bases remaining between them. The CDR3 covers 16 residues. CDR3 coding DNA: TGTGCCAGCAGCTTATATAGGGACTTAAGCCAGGCGAAAGCTTTCTTT. The encoded protein is CASSLYRDLSQAKAFF.

The J gene is TRBJ1-2, the V gene TRBV7-8; D unresolved. Germline V CDR1 and CDR2: SGHVS, FQNEAQ. The CDR3 loop spans 13 amino acids. The V and J ends lost 7 bases and 1 base respectively, with 10 bases between them. The CDR3 reads CASTLEVNYGYTF. The CDR3 DNA reads as TGTGCCAGCACCCTCGAGGTTAACTATGGCTACACCTTC.

A single count supports this clone. This sequence joins TRBV6-6 and TRBJ2-3; TRBD1 matches 8 bases. CDR3 length equals 16 residues. Germline-derived CDR1 and CDR2 are MNHNY and SVGAGI (reference sequence). V dropped 6 bases and J dropped 2; count of bases not matched to a gene: 10. This chain's CDR3 is CASRPIPGQVTDTQYF. CDR3 coding DNA: TGTGCCAGCAGACCTATTCCGGGACAGGTCACAGATACGCAGTATTTT.

This clone has just a few counts. The gene calls are TRBV2 and TRBJ1-1; 12 nucleotides agree with TRBD1. Germline V gives CDR1 SNHLY, CDR2 FYNNEI. The V segment lost 5 bases and the J segment 2 bases; nucleotides outside the gene matches: 6. This CDR3 is 16 amino acids long. The CDR3 spells CASSPGQGARNTEAFF. The CDR3 DNA follows: TGTGCCAGCAGTCCGGGACAGGGGGCGCGTAACACTGAAGCTTTCTTT.

On this clone itself: Different DNA sequences within this sample yield the same CDR3. This chain joins TRBV5-1 and TRBJ1-2; no definite D call. The V gene lost 0 bases and the J gene lost 2 bases, with 8 bases spanning the gap. The CDR3 consists of 14 residues. Germline V CDR1 and CDR2: SGHRS, YFSETQ. CDR3 DNA: TGCGCCAGCAGCTTGGGACAAGGAAACTATGGCTACACCTTC. This gives the protein CASSLGQGNYGYTF.

The rearrangement links TRBV2 to TRBJ2-7; TRBD1 matches 8 bases. Germline V gene data show CDR1 as SNHLY and CDR2 as FYNNEI. CDR3 size: 13 residues. V dropped 7 bases and J dropped 3; count of bases not matched to a gene: 5. CDR3 nucleotide sequence: TGTGCCAGCACGGGACAGGCGCGCTACGAGCAGTACTTC. It is translated as CASTGQARYEQYF.

This clone appeared once. CDR3 sequence (DNA): TGTGCCAGAGGACCGAAGGGCAGGGGGGCGAACACCGGGGAGCTGTTTTTT. Translation: CARGPKGRGANTGELFF. The chain links TRBV2 to TRBJ2-2; tentatively, D is TRBD1 (7 bases). The CDR3 spans 17 residues. V was clipped by 9 bases and J by 0 bases, with 20 bases between them. The germline gives CDR1 SNHLY, CDR2 FYNNEI.

The chain joins TRBV4-3 to TRBJ2-7; 10 bases match TRBD1. The CDR3 has 15 residues. CDR1 LGHNA and CDR2 YSLEER come from the germline V gene. The V gene end was trimmed by 1 base and the J gene end by 7 bases; junction bases not matched to a gene: 7. The CDR3 DNA reads TGCGCCAGCAGCCAAGGCCTCGGACAGGGGGTTGAGCAGTACTTC. Its protein product is CASSQGLGQGVEQYF.

The V gene is TRBV6-4, the J gene TRBJ2-1; weak D call: TRBD1 (6 bases). V dropped 4 bases and J dropped 12 bases, with 13 bases sitting between them. CDR1 is MRHNA, CDR2 SNTAGT, per germline. The CDR3 loop spans 12 amino acids. CDR3 region: CASSATGSGQFF. DNA of the CDR3: TGTGCCAGCAGTGCCACAGGGTCGGGGCAGTTCTTC.

This clone appeared once. This chain connects TRBV7-3 to TRBJ2-2, with a tentative D call TRBD1 (5 bases). V was clipped by 5 bases and J by 1 base, with 11 bases between them. Germline loops: CDR1 SGHTA, CDR2 FQGTGA. This CDR3 spans 15 amino acids. The CDR3 is CASSIRGQNTGELFF. CDR3 DNA sequence: TGTGCCAGCAGCATAAGAGGACAGAACACCGGGGAGCTGTTTTTT.